The 26 T cell receptor beta chains below all came from one sample that was sequenced in a study of control samples from healthy donors and cancer patients. Using immunoSEQ multiplex PCR, the repertoire was profiled, and TCRdb retains in-frame clones only, with some absent. The table has about 59,000 clones, 92% seen once. The sample taken for sequencing was PBMCs. The source is a man aged 35-49 years with colorectal cancer.

The chain joins TRBV5-1 to TRBJ1-4; the D is unclear. V was shortened by 3 bases and J by 0 bases, with 9 bases between the two germline ends. From germline, CDR1 is SGHRS and CDR2 YFSETQ. The CDR3 contains 15 residues. The CDR3 sequence: CASSSAGSTNEKLFF. In nucleotides, the CDR3 is TGCGCCAGCAGCTCCGCCGGATCAACTAATGAAAAACTGTTTTTT.

The rearrangement links TRBV2 to TRBJ1-1; perhaps TRBD1 as D (6 bases). The CDR3 extends over 16 amino acids. Germline V gene data show CDR1 as SNHLY and CDR2 as FYNNEI. The germline V and J ends were trimmed by 8 bases and 1 base, with 20 bases remaining between them. CDR3 nucleotides: TGTGCCAGCCGAGAAGCCCTGACAGGAAAGAACACTGAAGCTTTCTTT. This translates into CASREALTGKNTEAFF.

The V and J genes are TRBV7-6 and TRBJ1-1; 11 nucleotides line up with TRBD1. CDR3 length: 16 residues. Germline V gene lookup returns CDR1 SGHVS and CDR2 FNYEAQ. Trimming took 3 bases from V and 5 from J; bases not matched to a gene: 8. CDR3 sequence reads: CASSLDRGRVLTEAFF. CDR3 DNA sequence: TGTGCCAGCAGCTTGGACAGGGGGCGCGTCTTAACTGAAGCTTTCTTT.

The V call is TRBV11-2, the J call TRBJ1-2; perhaps TRBD1 as D (5 bases). CDR3 length: 13 residues. Trimming cost V 5 bases and J 4 bases, with 11 bases left between them. CDR1 SGHAT and CDR2 FQNNGV come from the germline V gene. The CDR3 sequence is CASSPRGSYGYTF. In DNA form, the CDR3 reads TGTGCCAGCAGCCCGAGGGGAAGCTATGGCTACACCTTC. Full variable domain (outside the CDR3, taken from reference TRBV11-2 and TRBJ1-2): EAGVAQSPRYKIIEKRQSVAFWCNPISGHATLYWYQQILGQGPKLLIQFQNNGVVDDSQLPKDRFSAERLKGVDSTLKIQPAKLEDSAVYLCASSPRGSYGYTFGSGTRLTVV.

The chain combines TRBV19 with TRBJ1-5; D not resolved. The ends were cut back, 6 bases at V and 6 bases at J, with 9 bases in the middle. Germline-derived CDR1 and CDR2 are LNHDA and SQIVND (reference sequence). The CDR3 runs to 12 residues. The CDR3 bases are TGTGCCAGTAGCCCCCTTGGTCAGCCCCAGCATTTT. Residues: CASSPLGQPQHF.

This clone was counted once. The V call is TRBV19, the J call TRBJ2-1; 16 nucleotides match TRBD2. J gave up 3 bases and V 3 bases, and 5 bases lay outside the gene matches. The CDR3 contains 18 residues. The germline V gene has CDR1 LNHDA and CDR2 SQIVND (reference sequence). This CDR3 reads CASSMGTSGGDRYNEQFF. The DNA of the CDR3 is TGTGCCAGTAGTATGGGGACTAGCGGGGGGGACCGCTACAATGAGCAGTTCTTC.

This rearrangement joins TRBV13 to TRBJ2-1, with unresolved D. The CDR3 sequence is 16 residues long. Germline V gene lookup returns CDR1 PRHDT and CDR2 FYEKMQ (reference sequence). Trimming took off 5 bases at V and 0 bases at J, with 14 bases between the two ends. The CDR3 loop reads CASSRRTLSSYNEQFF. In DNA form, the CDR3 reads TGTGCCAGCAGCAGGCGGACCCTGAGCTCCTACAATGAGCAGTTCTTC.

V gene TRBV19 combines with J gene TRBJ2-4; D is unclear. CDR3 size: 14 residues. Germline V CDR1 and CDR2: LNHDA, SQIVND (reference sequence). Trimming shortened V by 6 bases and J by 5 bases, and 14 bases separated the two germline ends. CDR3 protein: CASSPSATQNIQYF. CDR3 DNA: TGTGCCAGTAGCCCTTCAGCCACACAAAACATTCAGTACTTC.

This chain joins TRBV18 and TRBJ1-4; 7 bases fit TRBD1. V gave up 2 bases and J gave up 4 bases; unmatched junction bases: 1. CDR1 is KGHSH and CDR2 is LQKENI in the germline V gene. The CDR3 sequence is 14 residues long. The CDR3 here is CASSPRQGNEKLFF. Here the CDR3 DNA reads TGTGCCAGCTCACCAAGACAGGGTAATGAAAAACTGTTTTTT.

The V gene is TRBV29-1, the J gene TRBJ2-4; possibly TRBD1 or TRBD2 for D (5 bases each). Germline V gene sequence: CDR1 SQVTM, CDR2 ANQGSEA. V was shortened by 0 bases and J by 1 base, with 16 bases between the two germline ends. The CDR3 consists of 17 residues. The CDR3 loop reads CSVEEWTAGAAKNIQYF. The CDR3 nucleotides are TGCAGCGTTGAAGAATGGACGGCCGGGGCGGCCAAAAACATTCAGTACTTC.

This clone came up a few times. The V and J genes are TRBV5-1 and TRBJ2-5, with D perhaps assigned TRBD1 or TRBD2 (6 bases each). The CDR3 has 15 amino acids. V lost 4 bases and J lost 1, with 14 bases in between. CDR1 and CDR2 from the germline V gene are SGHRS and YFSETQ. The CDR3 reads CASSLEGGTQETQYF. Written as DNA, the CDR3 is TGCGCCAGCAGCCTGGAGGGGGGAACCCAAGAGACCCAGTACTTC.

The V and J genes are TRBV18 and TRBJ2-7; weak D call: TRBD1 (6 bases). Germline CDR1 KGHSH, CDR2 LQKENI. The CDR3 loop spans 13 amino acids. Trimming pared 3 bases from V and 7 bases from J, leaving 13 bases between. This CDR3 reads CASSPTERGEQYF. The CDR3, as DNA: TGTGCCAGCTCACCGACAGAGAGGGGGGAGCAGTACTTC.

The rearrangement uses TRBV11-2 and TRBJ2-1; either TRBD1 or TRBD2 may supply D (5 bases each). This CDR3 region has 14 residues. V was pared by 4 bases and J by 9 bases, with 16 bases between. Germline V gene sequence: CDR1 SGHAT, CDR2 FQNNGV. CDR3 bases: TGTGCCAGCAGCTCCACCGGGGCTCAGAGTGAGCAGTTCTTC. Its translation is CASSSTGAQSEQFF.

V gene TRBV6-5 combines with J gene TRBJ2-3, with D possibly TRBD2 on 6 matching bases. CDR3 length equals 15 residues. The ends were cut back, 6 bases at V and 1 base at J, with 14 bases in the middle. CDR1 is MNHEY, CDR2 SVGAGI, per germline. CDR3: CASSPGKRGTDTQYF. CDR3 nucleotides: TGTGCCAGCAGCCCGGGCAAGCGGGGCACAGATACGCAGTATTTT.

The chain links TRBV12-3 or TRBV12-4 to TRBJ1-2; D unclear. The ends were cut back, 1 base at V and 4 bases at J, with 4 bases in the middle. The CDR3 contains 12 residues. As DNA, the CDR3 is TGTGCCAGCAGTTTAGACCGCTATGGCTACACCTTC. Its translation: CASSLDRYGYTF.

The chain couples TRBV7-9 to TRBJ2-2; D is possibly TRBD2 (5 bases). Germline V gene sequence: CDR1 SEHNR, CDR2 FQNEAQ (reference sequence). The CDR3 length is 15 residues. Trimming stripped 8 bases from V and 1 base from J, with 14 bases between. CDR3 sequence (DNA): TGTGCCAGCCAACCTTGGGCGGGGAACACCGGGGAGCTGTTTTTT. This gives the protein CASQPWAGNTGELFF.

The chain recombines TRBV19 with TRBJ2-7; D not certain. V dropped 5 bases and J dropped 4 bases, with 12 bases sitting between them. Germline V gene lookup returns CDR1 LNHDA and CDR2 SQIVND (reference sequence). This CDR3 has 13 residues. This CDR3 reads CASSGSQIYEQYF. The DNA for the CDR3 is TGTGCCAGTAGTGGTTCACAGATTTACGAGCAGTACTTC.

This clone was detected only once. This sequence joins TRBV5-1 and TRBJ2-5, with a possible D match to TRBD2 (7 bases). This CDR3 region has 13 residues. CDR1 is SGHRS, CDR2 YFSETQ, per germline. V lost 5 bases and J 0 bases, leaving 8 bases between the germline ends. CDR3 in amino acids: CASRGGDQETQYF. Written as DNA, the CDR3 is TGCGCCAGCAGAGGGGGGGACCAAGAGACCCAGTACTTC.

This chain uses TRBV5-1 with TRBJ2-5, with 14 bases lining up with TRBD2. J gave up 5 bases and V 4 bases, and 10 bases lay outside the gene matches. CDR1 and CDR2 (germline): SGHRS, YFSETQ. The CDR3 spans 17 residues. The CDR3 DNA follows: TGCGCCAGCAGCACCGGGACTAGCGGGGGCCCGTGGGAGACCCAGTACTTC. Its protein is CASSTGTSGGPWETQYF. Together with reference TRBV5-1 and TRBJ2-5, the CDR3 gives the full variable domain: KAGVTQTPRYLIKTRGQQVTLSCSPISGHRSVSWYQQTPGQGLQFLFEYFSETQRNKGNFPGRFSGRQFSNSRSEMNVSTLELGDSALYLCASSTGTSGGPWETQYFGPGTRLLVL.

The V gene is TRBV15, the J gene TRBJ2-1; 8 nucleotides align to TRBD2. The length of the CDR3 is 15 residues. Per germline, CDR1 LNHNV and CDR2 YYDKDF (reference sequence). After removal of 0 bases from V and 5 bases from J, the junction contained 3 bases not matched to a gene. The CDR3 DNA reads as TGTGCCACCAGCAGAGATTTCGGGGGGGACAATGAGCAGTTCTTC. Translating it yields CATSRDFGGDNEQFF. Complete variable domain (other parts from reference TRBV15 and TRBJ2-1): DAMVIQNPRYQVTQFGKPVTLSCSQTLNHNVMYWYQQKSSQAPKLLFHYYDKDFNNEADTPDNFQSRRPNTSFCFLDIRSPGLGDTAMYLCATSRDFGGDNEQFFGPGTRLTVL.

The gene calls are TRBV21-1 and TRBJ1-5; the DNA was not compared with TRBD1, the D call given in the table. TRBV21-1 represents a pseudogene. The CDR3 totals 20 residues. This CDR3 is CASSKSGETGCQASNQPQHF. The CDR3 DNA follows: TGTGCCAGCAGCAAAAGCGGAGAGACAGGGTGTCAAGCTAGCAATCAGCCCCAGCATTTT.

This chain links TRBV2 with TRBJ2-2; 12 nucleotides agree with TRBD2. Germline lookup yields CDR1 SNHLY and CDR2 FYNNEI. This CDR3 has 16 amino acids. The trim removed 5 bases at V and 5 bases at J, leaving 6 bases unmatched. In DNA form, the CDR3 reads TGTGCCAGCAGTTCCTGGACTAGCGGGGCGACCGGGGAGCTGTTTTTT. It is translated as CASSSWTSGATGELFF.

The chain is built from TRBV3-1 (or the pseudogene TRBV3-2) and TRBJ1-6; a weak D match, TRBD1 (5 bases). In germline, CDR1 is LGHDT, CDR2 YNNKEL (reference sequence). V lost 3 bases to trimming and J lost 17 bases, with 14 bases between them. The CDR3 covers 12 residues. In DNA form, the CDR3 reads TGTGCCAGCAGCCATAACCGGGGACTTTTCCACTTT. This sequence encodes CASSHNRGLFHF.

The gene calls are TRBV5-4 and TRBJ1-2; TRBD1 agrees at 7 bases. This CDR3 is 14 amino acids long. The J segment lost 1 base and the V segment lost 1 base, leaving 1 base of the junction unmatched. The germline CDR1 and CDR2 sequences are SGHNT and YYREEE (reference sequence). The DNA for the CDR3 is TGTGCCAGCAGCTTGAGGGACAGTAACTATGGCTACACCTTC. This codes for CASSLRDSNYGYTF.

This clone came up once. The V and J genes are TRBV19 and TRBJ2-2; TRBD1 agrees at 10 bases. Per the germline V gene, CDR1 is LNHDA and CDR2 is SQIVND (reference sequence). V lost 7 bases and J lost 5; bases outside the gene matches: 13. The CDR3 runs to 17 residues. CDR3 residues: CASKVPTGQGGTGELFF. CDR3 coding DNA: TGTGCCAGTAAGGTCCCAACTGGACAGGGGGGGACCGGGGAGCTGTTTTTT.

This chain joins TRBV9 and TRBJ2-5; TRBD1 aligns across 9 bases. Trimming took 3 bases from V and 4 from J; bases not matched to a gene: 7. CDR1 and CDR2 (germline): SGDLS, YYNGEE. The length of the CDR3 is 15 residues. The CDR3 region has the DNA TGTGCCAGCAGCGCGGACGGGACAGGGCGAGAGACCCAGTACTTC. Translation gives CASSADGTGRETQYF.